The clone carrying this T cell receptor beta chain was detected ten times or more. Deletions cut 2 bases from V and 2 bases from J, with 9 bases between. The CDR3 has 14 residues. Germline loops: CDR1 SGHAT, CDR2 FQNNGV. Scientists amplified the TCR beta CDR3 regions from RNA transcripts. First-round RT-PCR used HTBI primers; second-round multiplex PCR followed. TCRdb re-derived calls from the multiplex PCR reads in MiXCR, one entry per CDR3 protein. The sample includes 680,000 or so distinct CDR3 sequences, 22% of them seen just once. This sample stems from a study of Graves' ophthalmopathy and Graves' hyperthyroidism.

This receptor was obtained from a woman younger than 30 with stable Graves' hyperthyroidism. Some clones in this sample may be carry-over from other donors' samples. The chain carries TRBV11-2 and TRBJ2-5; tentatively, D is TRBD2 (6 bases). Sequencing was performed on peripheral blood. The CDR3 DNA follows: TGTGCCAGCAGCTTATGGAGGGGTCAAGAGACCCAGTACTTC. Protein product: CASSLWRGQETQYF. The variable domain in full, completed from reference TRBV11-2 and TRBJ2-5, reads EAGVAQSPRYKIIEKRQSVAFWCNPISGHATLYWYQQILGQGPKLLIQFQNNGVVDDSQLPKDRFSAERLKGVDSTLKIQPAKLEDSAVYLCASSLWRGQETQYFGPGTRLLVL.